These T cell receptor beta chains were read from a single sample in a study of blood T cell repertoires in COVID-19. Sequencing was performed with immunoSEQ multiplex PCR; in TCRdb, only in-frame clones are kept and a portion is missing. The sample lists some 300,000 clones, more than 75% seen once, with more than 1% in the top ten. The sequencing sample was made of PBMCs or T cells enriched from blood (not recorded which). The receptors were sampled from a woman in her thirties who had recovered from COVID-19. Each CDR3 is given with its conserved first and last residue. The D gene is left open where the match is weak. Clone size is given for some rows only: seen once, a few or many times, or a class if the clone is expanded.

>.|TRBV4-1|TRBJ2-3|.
TGCGCCAGCAGCCAAGATCTACAGGGCGCTAGCACAGATACGCAGTATTTT
CASSQDLQGASTDTQYF
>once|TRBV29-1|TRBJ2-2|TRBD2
TGCAGCGTTGATTTAGCGGGGCGCACCGGGGAGCTGTTTTTT
CSVDLAGRTGELFF
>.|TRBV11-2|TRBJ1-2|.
TGTGCCAGCAGCTCATCAAGGGGTAACTATGGCTACACCTTC
CASSSSRGNYGYTF
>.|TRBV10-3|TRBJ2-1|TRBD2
TGTGCCATCAGGACTAGCGGGGGGTTGGATGAGCAGTTCTTC
CAIRTSGGLDEQFF
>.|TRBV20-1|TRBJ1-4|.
TGCAGTGCTAGTACAGGGTCAACTAATGAAAAACTGTTTTTT
CSASTGSTNEKLFF
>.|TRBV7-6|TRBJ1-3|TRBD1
TGTGCCAGCAGCGCAACAGGGGGCTCTGGAAACACCATATATTTT
CASSATGGSGNTIYF
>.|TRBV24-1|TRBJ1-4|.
TGTGCCACCAGTGATTTCCGGAATGAAAAACTGTTTTTT
CATSDFRNEKLFF
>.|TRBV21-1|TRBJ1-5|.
TGTGCCAGCAGCAACCGGGACAGGCAAGACAATCAGCCCCAGCATTTT
CASSNRDRQDNQPQHF
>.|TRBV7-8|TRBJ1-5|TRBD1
TGTGCCAGCAGCGTGGAGTCCGGGACAGGCCAGCCCCAGCATTTT
CASSVESGTGQPQHF
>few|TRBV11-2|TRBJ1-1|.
TGTGCCAGCGGGCCACTGAACACTGAAGCTTTCTTT
CASGPLNTEAFF
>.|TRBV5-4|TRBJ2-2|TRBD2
TGTGCCAGCAGCTCGAGGACTAGCGGGGCGACTCTCACCGGGGAGCTGTTTTTT
CASSSRTSGATLTGELFF
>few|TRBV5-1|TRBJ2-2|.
TGCGCCAGCAGCCCCTCCCAGGGAACCGGGGAGCTGTTTTTT
CASSPSQGTGELFF
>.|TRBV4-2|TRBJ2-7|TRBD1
TGTGCCAGCAGCCAAGTTTCGGACAGGGCTGAGGAGCAGTACTTC
CASSQVSDRAEEQYF
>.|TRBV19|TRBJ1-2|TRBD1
TGTGCCAGTAGACTCTCGACAGGGGGCTTCTATGGCTACACCTTC
CASRLSTGGFYGYTF
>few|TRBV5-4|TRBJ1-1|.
TGTGCCAGCAGCTTGGACAGGAACACTGAAGCTTTCTTT
CASSLDRNTEAFF
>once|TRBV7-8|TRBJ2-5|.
TGTGCCAGCAGCTTACGGTTTCGAGAGACCCAGTACTTC
CASSLRFRETQYF
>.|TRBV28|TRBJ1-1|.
TGTGCCAGCAGTTTAATCGGAGGGGCACTGAACCTTTTCTTT
CASSLIGGALNLFF
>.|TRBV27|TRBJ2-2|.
TGTGCCAGCCAAAAGGACCGGGGGAAAAGCCAGACCGGGGAGCTGTTTTTT
CASQKDRGKSQTGELFF
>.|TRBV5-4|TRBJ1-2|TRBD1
TGTGCCAGCAGCGCCCGGGACAGGGCCTTCTCCACCTTC
CASSARDRAFSTF
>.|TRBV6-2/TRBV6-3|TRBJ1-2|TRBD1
TGTGCCAGCAGTCCCACCCGGCGGGGACAGGGGAACTATGGCTACACCTTC
CASSPTRRGQGNYGYTF
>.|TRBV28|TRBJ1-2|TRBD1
TGTGCCAGCAGTCCTCCAACCGGGACAGTCTATGGCTACACCTTC
CASSPPTGTVYGYTF
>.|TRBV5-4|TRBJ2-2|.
TGTGCCAGCAGCTTTGGCGGGGGCCTGTATGACGGGGAGCTGTTTTTT
CASSFGGGLYDGELFF
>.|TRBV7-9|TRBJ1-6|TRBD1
TGTGCCAGCAGCACCACAGGGGCGGGTTCACCCCTCCACTTT
CASSTTGAGSPLHF
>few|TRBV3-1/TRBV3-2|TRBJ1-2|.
TGTGCCAGCAGCCCGCAGGGTTCTAACTATGGCTACACCTTC
CASSPQGSNYGYTF
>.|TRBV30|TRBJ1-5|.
TGTGCCTGGAGTGGGACAGACAATAGCAATCAGCCCCAGCATTTT
CAWSGTDNSNQPQHF
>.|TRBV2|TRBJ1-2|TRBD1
TGTGCCAGCAGTTTCGGTGGGACAGTGGTTTTCTTC
CASSFGGTVVFF
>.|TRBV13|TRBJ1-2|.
TGTGCCAGCAGCCGACAGGACTATGGCTACACCTTC
CASSRQDYGYTF